What follows describes a single T cell receptor (beta chain). No antigen is known for it. The junction does not match germline at one end; this may be a read error. Researchers ran the PCR with 60 Vbeta and 13 Jbeta primers. Some clones are missing from TCRdb's copy, which holds only in-frame ones; the method was immunoSEQ multiplex PCR. The sample includes tens of thousands of clones, 55% to 65% of them seen just once. This sample was included in a study of cytomegalovirus exposure and HLA in healthy donors. General observations from the study: Researchers left out some V segments, among them TRBV6-2 and TRBV6-3, as indistinguishable. Links to common viral pathogens appeared, in a later analysis, for several of the most significant clusters.

Germline-derived CDR1 and CDR2 are MNHEY and SVGAGI. This CDR3 is 16 amino acids long. V and J are TRBV6-5 and TRBJ2-3; 9 nucleotides match TRBD1. Input material: PBMCs. The receptor's source is a middle-aged woman in good health and CMV-seropositive. Here the CDR3 DNA reads TGTGCCAGCAGCTACTCGGGACAGGGAAACACAGATACGCAGTATTTT. Translation gives CASSYSGQGNTDTQYF.